This T cell receptor beta chain was retrieved from a study of control samples from healthy donors and cancer patients. CDR3 length: 14 residues. CDR1 is SNHLY, CDR2 FYNNEI, per germline. Assay: immunoSEQ multiplex PCR; the TCRdb copy retains only in-frame clones and omits some. Altogether 150,000 to 200,000 clones are present, 91% being singletons, with the ten largest covering approximately 1.5%. This clone was picked up a small number of times. One junction end does not reproduce the germline sequence, and a read error may be involved. This chain links TRBV2 with TRBJ2-7, with TRBD2 matching 7 bases. The sequencing sample was made of blood. This clonotype originated in a woman younger than 45 in good health. In nucleotides, the CDR3 is TGTGCCAGCAGTGGAGGACTAGGTTCCTCCGAGCAGTACTTC. As protein: CASSGGLGSSEQYF. The whole variable domain, filled in from reference TRBV2 and TRBJ2-7, reads EPEVTQTPSHQVTQMGQEVILRCVPISNHLYFYWYRQILGQKVEFLVSFYNNEISEKSEIFDDQFSVERPDGSNFTLKIRSTKLEDSAMYFCASSGGLGSSEQYFGPGTRLTVT.